This T cell receptor (beta chain) came from a study of cytomegalovirus exposure and HLA in healthy donors. Study at large: Unique TCR beta sequences numbering around 110 million came from approximately 180 million T cells in an earlier analysis. Of all 400 or so donors who were genotyped, 81% belonged to the Caucasian-associated ancestry cluster.

Note on this clone: Its antigen is as yet unknown.

Study results and caveats: A later analysis found TCR association rates differed by HLA locus, highest for DRB1 and lowest for HLA-C.

Though nominally healthy at sampling, donors likely had unrecorded immune exposures. The CDR3 consists of 11 residues. Germline lookup yields CDR1 MDHEN and CDR2 SYDVKM. It was with 60 Vbeta and 13 Jbeta primers that the PCR ran. Profiling relied on immunoSEQ multiplex PCR, and the TCRdb table lists in-frame clones only, not all of them. The data hold under 150,000 clones, with roughly 9.9% observed a single time. J is TRBJ2-7 and V is TRBV28, with 7 bases matching TRBD2. The sequencing input was PBMCs. The clonotype comes from a man younger than 40 in good health and CMV-seronegative. CDR3 bases: TGTGTTTCAGCTAGCGGCTACGAGCAGTACTTC. Translating it yields CVSASGYEQYF.